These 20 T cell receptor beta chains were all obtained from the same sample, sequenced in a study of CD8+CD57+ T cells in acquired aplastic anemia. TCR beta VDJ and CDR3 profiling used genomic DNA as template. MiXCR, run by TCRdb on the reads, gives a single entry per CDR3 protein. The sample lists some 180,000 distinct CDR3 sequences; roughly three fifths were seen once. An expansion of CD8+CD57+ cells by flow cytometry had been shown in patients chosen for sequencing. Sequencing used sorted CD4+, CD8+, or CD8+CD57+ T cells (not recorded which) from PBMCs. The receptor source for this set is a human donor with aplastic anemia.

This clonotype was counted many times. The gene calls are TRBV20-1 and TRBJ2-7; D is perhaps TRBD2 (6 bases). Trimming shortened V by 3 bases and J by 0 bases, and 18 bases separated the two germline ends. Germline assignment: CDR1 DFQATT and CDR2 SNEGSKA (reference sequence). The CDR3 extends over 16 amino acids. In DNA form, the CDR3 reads TGCAGTGCTAGGAGCCCTGCGGGGCCGCACTCCTACGAGCAGTACTTC. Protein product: CSARSPAGPHSYEQYF.

The CDR3 here is CATSTVGQGLSNQPQHF. The DNA of the CDR3 is TGTGCCACCAGCACGGTCGGACAGGGCCTAAGCAATCAGCCCCAGCATTTT. The gene calls are TRBV15 and TRBJ1-5, with TRBD1 matching over 8 bases. Germline CDR1 is LNHNV and CDR2 is YYDKDF (reference sequence). V lost 4 bases, J lost 1 base, and 9 bases stayed unmatched. CDR3 size: 17 residues. Using reference TRBV15 and TRBJ1-5 for the parts outside the CDR3, the full variable domain is DAMVIQNPRYQVTQFGKPVTLSCSQTLNHNVMYWYQQKSSQAPKLLFHYYDKDFNNEADTPDNFQSRRPNTSFCFLDIRSPGLGDTAMYLCATSTVGQGLSNQPQHFGDGTRLSIL.

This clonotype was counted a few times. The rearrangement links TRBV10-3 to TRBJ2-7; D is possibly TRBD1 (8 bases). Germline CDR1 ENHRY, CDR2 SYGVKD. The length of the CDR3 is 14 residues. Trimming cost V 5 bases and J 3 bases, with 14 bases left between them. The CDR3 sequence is CAISSDRDYYEQYF. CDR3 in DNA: TGTGCCATCAGTTCGGACAGGGACTACTACGAGCAGTACTTC.

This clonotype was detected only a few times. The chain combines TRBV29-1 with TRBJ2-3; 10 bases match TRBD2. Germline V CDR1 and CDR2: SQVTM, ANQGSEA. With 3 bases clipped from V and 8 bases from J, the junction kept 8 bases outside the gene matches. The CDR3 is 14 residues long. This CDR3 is CSVDSGGAGGTQYF. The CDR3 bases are TGCAGCGTTGACAGCGGGGGGGCAGGGGGTACGCAGTATTTT.

The CDR3 DNA reads as TGCAGCGTTGTAGGTGCGGGAGACGAGACCCAGTACTTC. The encoded protein is CSVVGAGDETQYF. V gene TRBV29-1 combines with J gene TRBJ2-5; 7 positions agree with TRBD2. After removal of 4 bases from V and 5 bases from J, the junction contained 7 bases not matched to a gene. Germline values: CDR1 SQVTM, CDR2 ANQGSEA. This CDR3 is built from 13 residues. Together with reference TRBV29-1 and TRBJ2-5, the CDR3 gives the full variable domain: SAVISQKPSRDICQRGTSLTIQCQVDSQVTMMFWYRQQPGQSLTLIATANQGSEATYESGFVIDKFPISRPNLTFSTLTVSNMSPEDSSIYLCSVVGAGDETQYFGPGTRLLVL.

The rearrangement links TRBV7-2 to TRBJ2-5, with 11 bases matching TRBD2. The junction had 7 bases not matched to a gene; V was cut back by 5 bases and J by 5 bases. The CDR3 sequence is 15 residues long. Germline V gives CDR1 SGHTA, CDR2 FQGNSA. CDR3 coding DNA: TGTGCCAGCAGCACGTATAGCGGGAGGGGCGAGACCCAGTACTTC. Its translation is CASSTYSGRGETQYF.

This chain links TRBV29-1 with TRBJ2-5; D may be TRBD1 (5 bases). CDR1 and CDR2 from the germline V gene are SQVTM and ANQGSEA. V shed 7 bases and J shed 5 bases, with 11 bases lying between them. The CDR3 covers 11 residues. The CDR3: CSAGATETQYF. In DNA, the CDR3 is TGCAGCGCTGGGGCAACGGAGACCCAGTACTTC.

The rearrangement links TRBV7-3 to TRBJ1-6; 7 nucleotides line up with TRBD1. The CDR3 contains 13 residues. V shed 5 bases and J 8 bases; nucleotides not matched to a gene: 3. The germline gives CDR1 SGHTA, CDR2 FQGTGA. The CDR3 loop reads CASSPGGYSPLHF. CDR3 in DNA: TGTGCCAGCAGCCCAGGGGGATATTCACCCCTCCACTTT.

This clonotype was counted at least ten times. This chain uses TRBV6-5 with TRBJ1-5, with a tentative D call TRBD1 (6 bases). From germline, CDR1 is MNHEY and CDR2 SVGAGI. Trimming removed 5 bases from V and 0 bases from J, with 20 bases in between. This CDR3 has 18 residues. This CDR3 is CASSQGGYRLSSNQPQHF. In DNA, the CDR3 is TGTGCCAGCAGTCAAGGGGGTTACAGGTTAAGTAGCAATCAGCCCCAGCATTTT.

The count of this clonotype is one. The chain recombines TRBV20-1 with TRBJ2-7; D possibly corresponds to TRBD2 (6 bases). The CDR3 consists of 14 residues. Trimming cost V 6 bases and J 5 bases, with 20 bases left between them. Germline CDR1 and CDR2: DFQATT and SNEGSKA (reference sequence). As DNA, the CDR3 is TGCAGTGCCTGGTCTCGCGGGGAAAGGGACGAGCAGTACTTC. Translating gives CSAWSRGERDEQYF.

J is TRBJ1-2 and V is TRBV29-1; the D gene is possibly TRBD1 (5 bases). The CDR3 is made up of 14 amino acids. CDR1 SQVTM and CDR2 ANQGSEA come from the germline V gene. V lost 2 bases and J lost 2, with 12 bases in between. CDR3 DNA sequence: TGCAGCGTTGAATACTCAGGGTTGAACTATGGCTACACCTTC. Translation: CSVEYSGLNYGYTF. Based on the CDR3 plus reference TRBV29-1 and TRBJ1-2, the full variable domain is SAVISQKPSRDICQRGTSLTIQCQVDSQVTMMFWYRQQPGQSLTLIATANQGSEATYESGFVIDKFPISRPNLTFSTLTVSNMSPEDSSIYLCSVEYSGLNYGYTFGSGTRLTVV.

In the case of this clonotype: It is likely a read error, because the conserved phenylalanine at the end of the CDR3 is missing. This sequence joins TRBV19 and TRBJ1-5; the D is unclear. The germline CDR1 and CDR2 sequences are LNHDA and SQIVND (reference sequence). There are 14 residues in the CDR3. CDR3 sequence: CASSSGVSNRPQHV. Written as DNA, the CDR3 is TGTGCCAGTAGCTCCGGGGTAAGCAATCGGCCCCAGCATGTT.

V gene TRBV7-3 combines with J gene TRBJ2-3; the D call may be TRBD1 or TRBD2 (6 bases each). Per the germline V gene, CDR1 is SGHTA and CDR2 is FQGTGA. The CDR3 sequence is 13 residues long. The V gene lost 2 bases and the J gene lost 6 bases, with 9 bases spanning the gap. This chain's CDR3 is CASSLGGPDTQYF. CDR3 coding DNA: TGTGCCAGCAGCTTAGGGGGGCCGGATACGCAGTATTTT.

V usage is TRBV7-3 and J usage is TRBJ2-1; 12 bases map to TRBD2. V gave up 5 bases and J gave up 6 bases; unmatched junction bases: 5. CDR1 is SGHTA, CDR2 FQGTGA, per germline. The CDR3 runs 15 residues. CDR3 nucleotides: TGTGCCAGCAGCCAAACTAGCGGGGGGTTCAATGAGCAGTTCTTC. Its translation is CASSQTSGGFNEQFF. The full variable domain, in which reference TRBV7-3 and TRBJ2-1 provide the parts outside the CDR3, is GAGVSQTPSNKVTEKGKYVELRCDPISGHTALYWYRQSLGQGPEFLIYFQGTGAADDSGLPNDRFFAVRPEGSVSTLKIQRTERGDSAVYLCASSQTSGGFNEQFFGPGTRLTVL.

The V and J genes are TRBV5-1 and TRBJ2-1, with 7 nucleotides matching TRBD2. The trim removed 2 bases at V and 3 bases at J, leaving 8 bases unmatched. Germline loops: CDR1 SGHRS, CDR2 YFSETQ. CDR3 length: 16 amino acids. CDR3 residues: CASSFEGASGYNEQFF. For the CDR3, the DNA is TGCGCCAGCAGCTTTGAAGGGGCTAGCGGCTACAATGAGCAGTTCTTC.

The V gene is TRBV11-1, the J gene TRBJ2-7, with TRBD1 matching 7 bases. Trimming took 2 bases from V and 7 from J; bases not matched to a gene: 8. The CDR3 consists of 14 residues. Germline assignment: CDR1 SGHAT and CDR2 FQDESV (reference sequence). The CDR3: CASSLSTGPREQYF. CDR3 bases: TGTGCCAGCAGCTTATCGACAGGGCCTAGGGAGCAGTACTTC.

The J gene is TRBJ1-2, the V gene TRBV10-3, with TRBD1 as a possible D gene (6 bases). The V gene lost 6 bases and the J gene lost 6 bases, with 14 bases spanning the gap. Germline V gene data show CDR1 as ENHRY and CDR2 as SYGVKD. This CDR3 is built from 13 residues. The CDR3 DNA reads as TGTGCCATCAGGGTAGGGGGGCTGGATGGCTACACCTTC. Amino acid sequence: CAIRVGGLDGYTF.

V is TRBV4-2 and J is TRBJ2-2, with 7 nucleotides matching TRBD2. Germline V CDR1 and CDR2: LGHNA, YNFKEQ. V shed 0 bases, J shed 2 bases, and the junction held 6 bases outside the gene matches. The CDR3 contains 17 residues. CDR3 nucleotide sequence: TGTGCCAGCAGCCAAGAAGTCGGGGGGACCAACACCGGGGAGCTGTTTTTT. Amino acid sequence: CASSQEVGGTNTGELFF.

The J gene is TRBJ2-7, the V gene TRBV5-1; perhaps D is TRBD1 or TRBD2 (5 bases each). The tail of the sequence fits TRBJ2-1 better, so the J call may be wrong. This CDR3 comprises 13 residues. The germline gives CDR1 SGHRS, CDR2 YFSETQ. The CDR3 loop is CASSSGTDGEQFF. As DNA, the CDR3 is TGCGCCAGCAGCTCGGGGACCGATGGGGAGCAGTTCTTC.

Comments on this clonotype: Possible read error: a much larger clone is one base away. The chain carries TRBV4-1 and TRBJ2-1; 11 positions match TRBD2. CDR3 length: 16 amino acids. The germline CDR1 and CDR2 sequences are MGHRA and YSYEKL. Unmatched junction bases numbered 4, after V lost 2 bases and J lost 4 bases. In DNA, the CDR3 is TGCGCCAGCAGCCAACAGGGACTAGCGGAATACAATGAGCAGTTCTTC. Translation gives CASSQQGLAEYNEQFF.